Listed below are T cell receptor beta chains from one sample, sequenced in a study of spatial heterogeneity in lung cancer. A single record per CDR3 protein comes from TCRdb applying MiXCR to the 5' RACE reads. The data hold 20,000 to 25,000 distinct CDR3 sequences, with roughly 4.2% observed a single time. Sample: PBMCs, taken at surgery. The receptors were gathered from a male donor with early-stage non-small cell lung cancer. CDR3s include the opening cysteine and the closing phenylalanine or tryptophan. Each record gives: D gene, V gene, clone size, J gene, CDR3 DNA, CDR3 protein. A D gene is named only where the DNA matches it firmly. Clone size, where shown, is once, few, many, or a class for clones that have expanded.

NA	TRBV18	medium-sized	TRBJ2-3	TGTGCCAGCTCACAGTTTCAGCAAGGCACAGATACGCAGTATTTT	CASSQFQQGTDTQYF
NA	TRBV23-1	many	TRBJ2-2	TGCGCCAGCAGTGTCGGTTTGTACACCGGGGAGCTGTTTTTT	CASSVGLYTGELFF
TRBD1	TRBV29-1	medium-sized	TRBJ2-1	TGCAGCGTTGAAGGGACAGGGGGCTCGTCCTACAATGAGCAGTTCTTC	CSVEGTGGSSYNEQFF
TRBD2	TRBV30	few	TRBJ2-7	TGTGCCTGGAGTCCCTCCCAGCGGGACTCCTACGAGCAGTACTTC	CAWSPSQRDSYEQYF
NA	TRBV25-1	many	TRBJ1-3	TGTGCCAGCAGTCCACCACTCTGGGGAGGGAACACCATATATTTT	CASSPPLWGGNTIYF
NA	TRBV12-3/TRBV12-4	many	TRBJ1-2	TGTGCCAGCATTCAGGGTAGTCTACGCTTC	CASIQGSLRF
NA	TRBV11-2	NA	TRBJ2-3	TGTGCCAGCAGCTTAACTAGCTATACCGCAGATACGCAGTATTTT	CASSLTSYTADTQYF
NA	TRBV10-2	medium-sized	TRBJ1-1	TGCGCCAGCAGTGAGTCTCTGTGGGGTCTTAAGGCTGAAGCTTTCTTT	CASSESLWGLKAEAFF
NA	TRBV20-1	medium-sized	TRBJ2-3	TGCAGTGCTAGGGTTAGGCTAGCCGCGAGCACAGATACGCAGTATTTT	CSARVRLAASTDTQYF
NA	TRBV23-1	many	TRBJ1-2	TGCGCCAGCAGACATGACAGCTATGGCTACACCTTC	CASRHDSYGYTF
TRBD1	TRBV4-2	medium-sized	TRBJ2-7	TGTGCCAGCAGCCGAGACCCGGGGACAGGCTCGGACGAGCAGTACTTC	CASSRDPGTGSDEQYF
NA	TRBV28	many	TRBJ2-7	TGTGCCAGCAGGCCTAGTTATGACACCTACGAGCAGTACTTC	CASRPSYDTYEQYF
NA	TRBV6-2/TRBV6-3	few	TRBJ1-2	TGTGCCAGCAGTTACTCGAATGACCCGGCGGACTATGGCTACACCTTC	CASSYSNDPADYGYTF
NA	TRBV4-1	many	TRBJ2-2	TGCGCCAGCGGCACATACACCGGGGAGCTGTTTTTT	CASGTYTGELFF
TRBD1	TRBV7-2	medium-sized	TRBJ2-3	TGTGCCAGCAGCTTACGACAGGGGCATGTTGATACGCAGTATTTT	CASSLRQGHVDTQYF
NA	TRBV20-1	medium-sized	TRBJ2-7	TGCAGTGCTAGAGAGGGGACAATGGGCCACGAGCAGTACTTC	CSAREGTMGHEQYF
NA	TRBV21-1	many	TRBJ2-7	TGTGCCAGCATGGCCGTTCCCGAGCAGTACTTC	CASMAVPEQYF
TRBD1	TRBV9	many	TRBJ1-1	TGTGCCAGCAGCGTACAGGGGGCATCGGGCACTGAAGCTTTCTTT	CASSVQGASGTEAFF
NA	TRBV4-1	many	TRBJ2-7	TGCGCCAGCAGCCAAGGGGCAGGGGTAACCTACGAGCAGTACTTC	CASSQGAGVTYEQYF
TRBD2	TRBV9	many	TRBJ2-1	TGTGCCAGCAGCCCGGGACTAGCGGCCTACAATGAGCAGTTCTTC	CASSPGLAAYNEQFF
NA	TRBV5-8	many	TRBJ1-4	TGTGCCAGCAGCCCCCACAGGGACCCTGAAAAACTGTTTTTT	CASSPHRDPEKLFF
TRBD2	TRBV30	many	TRBJ2-5	TGTGCCTGGAGCCCGGGACTAGCTTCATCCCAAGAGACCCAGTACTTC	CAWSPGLASSQETQYF
NA	TRBV6-6	many	TRBJ2-6	TGTGCCAGCCTGAACGATGGGGGGGCCAACGTCCTGACTTTC	CASLNDGGANVLTF
NA	TRBV10-1	many	TRBJ2-3	TGCGCCAGCTCCCGGGACGGCACAGCGGATACGCAGTATTTT	CASSRDGTADTQYF
NA	TRBV5-1	many	TRBJ2-4	TGCGCCAGCAGCTTGGTAGCAGAAAACATTCAGTACTTC	CASSLVAENIQYF
NA	TRBV5-1	NA	TRBJ2-3	TGCGCCACTCGGGACCTAGCGTCCACAGATACGCAGTATTTT	CATRDLASTDTQYF
TRBD1	TRBV7-3	few	TRBJ1-2	TGTGCCAGCAGCTTGGGGACAGGGGGCGCGGGCTACACCTTC	CASSLGTGGAGYTF
NA	TRBV25-1	many	TRBJ1-2	TGTGCCAGCAGTGAGGGCGTGGGTGGCTACACCTTC	CASSEGVGGYTF